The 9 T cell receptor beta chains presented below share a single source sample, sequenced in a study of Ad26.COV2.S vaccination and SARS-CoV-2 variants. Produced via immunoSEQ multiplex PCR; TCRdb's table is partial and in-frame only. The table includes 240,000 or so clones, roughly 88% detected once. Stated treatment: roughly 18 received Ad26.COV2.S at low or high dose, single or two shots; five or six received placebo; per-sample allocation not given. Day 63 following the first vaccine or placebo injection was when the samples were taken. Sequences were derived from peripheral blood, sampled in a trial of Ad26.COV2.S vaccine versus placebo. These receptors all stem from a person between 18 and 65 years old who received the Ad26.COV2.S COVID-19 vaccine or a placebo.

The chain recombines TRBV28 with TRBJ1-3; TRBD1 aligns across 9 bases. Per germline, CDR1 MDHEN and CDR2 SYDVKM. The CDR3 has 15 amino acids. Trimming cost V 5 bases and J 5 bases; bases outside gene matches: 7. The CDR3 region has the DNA TGTGCCAGCAGTGCCAGGGGACAGGGCAGAAACACCATATATTTT. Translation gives CASSARGQGRNTIYF.

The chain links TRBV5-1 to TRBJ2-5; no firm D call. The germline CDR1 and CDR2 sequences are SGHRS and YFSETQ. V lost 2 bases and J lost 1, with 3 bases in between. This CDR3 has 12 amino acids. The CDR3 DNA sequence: TGCGCCAGCAGCTTTACCCAAGAGACCCAGTACTTC. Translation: CASSFTQETQYF.

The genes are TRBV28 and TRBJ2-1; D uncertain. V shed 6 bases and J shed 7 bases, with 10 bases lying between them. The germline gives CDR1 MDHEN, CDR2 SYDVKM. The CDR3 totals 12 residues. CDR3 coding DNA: TGTGCCAGCAGCCCGGACGGGAATGAGCAGTTCTTC. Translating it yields CASSPDGNEQFF.

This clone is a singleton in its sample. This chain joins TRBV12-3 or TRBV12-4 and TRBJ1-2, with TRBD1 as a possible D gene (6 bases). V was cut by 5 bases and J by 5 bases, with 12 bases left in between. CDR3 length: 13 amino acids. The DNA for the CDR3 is TGTGCCAGCAGTCCAAATACAGGGTATGGCTACACCTTC. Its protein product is CASSPNTGYGYTF.

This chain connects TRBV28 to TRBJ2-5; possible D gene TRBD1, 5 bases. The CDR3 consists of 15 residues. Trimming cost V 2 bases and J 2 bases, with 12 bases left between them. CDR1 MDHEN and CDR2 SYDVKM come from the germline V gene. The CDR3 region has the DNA TGTGCCAGCAGTTTAAGAGACAGTCCTCAAGAGACCCAGTACTTC. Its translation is CASSLRDSPQETQYF.

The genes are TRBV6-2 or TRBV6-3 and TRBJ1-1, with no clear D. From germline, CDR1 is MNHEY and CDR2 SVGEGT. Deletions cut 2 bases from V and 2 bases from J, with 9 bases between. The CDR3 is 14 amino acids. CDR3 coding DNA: TGTGCCAGCAGTTACAGGGCCTTAAACACTGAAGCTTTCTTT. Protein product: CASSYRALNTEAFF.

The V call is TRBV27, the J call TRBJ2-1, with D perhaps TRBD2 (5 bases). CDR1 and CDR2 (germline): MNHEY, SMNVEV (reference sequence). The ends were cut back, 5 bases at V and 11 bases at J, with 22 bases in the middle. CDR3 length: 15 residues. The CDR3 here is CASSPDGGGSGKQFF. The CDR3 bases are TGTGCCAGCAGTCCGGATGGAGGCGGTTCTGGGAAGCAGTTCTTC.

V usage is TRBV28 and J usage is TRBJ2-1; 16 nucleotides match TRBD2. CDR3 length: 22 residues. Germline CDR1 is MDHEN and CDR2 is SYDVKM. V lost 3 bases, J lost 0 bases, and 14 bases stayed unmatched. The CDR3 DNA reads TGTGCCAGCAGTTTGCTTCCGGGACTAGCGGGAGGGCTCGGTAGCTCCTACAATGAGCAGTTCTTC. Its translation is CASSLLPGLAGGLGSSYNEQFF. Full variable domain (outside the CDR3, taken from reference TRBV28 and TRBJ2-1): DVKVTQSSRYLVKRTGEKVFLECVQDMDHENMFWYRQDPGLGLRLIYFSYDVKMKEKGDIPEGYSVSREKKERFSLILESASTNQTSMYLCASSLLPGLAGGLGSSYNEQFFGPGTRLTVL.

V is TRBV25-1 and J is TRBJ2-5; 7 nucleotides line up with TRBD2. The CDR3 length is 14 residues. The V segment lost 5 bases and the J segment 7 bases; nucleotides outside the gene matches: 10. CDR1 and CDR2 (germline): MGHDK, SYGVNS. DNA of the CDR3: TGTGCCAGCAGTATCGGGCAGGGCGGGGGGACCCAGTACTTC. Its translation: CASSIGQGGGTQYF.